These T cell receptor beta chains were read from a single sample in a study of OX40 agonist ivuxolimab in advanced cancers. Only in-frame clones appear in the TCRdb table, and some are missing; sequencing was by immunoSEQ multiplex PCR. The table includes under 40,000 clones, about nine tenths detected once. Sequences were derived from CD4+ or CD8+ T cells sorted from blood, sampled in a trial of the OX40 agonist ivuxolimab. The receptor set was obtained from an adult with an advanced solid tumor such as melanoma, head and neck, liver or kidney cancer. Both conserved end residues are part of each CDR3. Each record gives: CDR3 length, J gene, D gene, clone size, V gene, CDR3 protein, CDR3 DNA. A D gene is named only where the DNA matches it firmly. Only part of the rows carry a size: once, few, many, or a class if the clone is expanded.

>11|TRBJ1-2|-|-|TRBV25-1
CASRQGHGYTF
TGTGCCAGCAGACAGGGACATGGCTACACCTTC
>15|TRBJ2-1|TRBD2|-|TRBV27
CASSLSGILYNEQFF
TGTGCCAGCAGTTTGAGCGGGATACTTTACAATGAGCAGTTCTTC
>14|TRBJ2-7|-|-|TRBV6-5
CASRPQDGDYEQYF
TGTGCCAGCAGGCCTCAGGATGGAGACTACGAGCAGTACTTC
>15|TRBJ2-7|TRBD2|-|TRBV5-6
CASSLWLAGPKEQYF
TGTGCCAGCAGCTTGTGGCTAGCGGGTCCCAAGGAGCAGTACTTC
>13|TRBJ2-2|TRBD2|-|TRBV28
CASSLAGAGELFF
TGTGCTAGCAGTTTAGCGGGAGCCGGGGAGCTGTTTTTT
>16|TRBJ2-7|TRBD1|-|TRBV7-9
CASSYSGTGTAYEQYF
TGTGCCAGCAGCTACTCCGGGACAGGGACCGCTTACGAGCAGTACTTC
>12|TRBJ1-4|-|-|TRBV6-5
CASSSGGEKLFF
TGTGCCAGCAGTAGTGGGGGTGAGAAACTGTTTTTT
>10|TRBJ2-3|TRBD2|-|TRBV28
CASSSGLAYF
TGTGCCAGCAGTAGCGGACTAGCCTATTTT
>18|TRBJ2-1|TRBD2|-|TRBV9
CASSVEGDSGGAGNEQFF
TGTGCCAGCAGCGTAGAAGGTGATAGCGGGGGGGCTGGAAATGAGCAGTTCTTC
>15|TRBJ1-2|TRBD1|-|TRBV4-2
CASSQGDRNGYGYTF
TGTGCCAGCAGCCAAGGGGACAGGAACGGCTATGGCTACACCTTC
>14|TRBJ1-2|-|-|TRBV28
CASSSIRPAGGYTF
TGTGCCAGCAGTTCCATCAGGCCAGCGGGGGGCTACACCTTC
>14|TRBJ1-5|-|-|TRBV9
CASSVGDSNQPQHF
TGTGCCAGCAGCGTGGGCGATAGCAATCAGCCCCAGCATTTT
>14|TRBJ1-3|-|-|TRBV7-6
CASSHSSRGNTIYF
TGTGCCAGCAGCCACTCCTCGCGTGGAAACACCATATATTTT
>15|TRBJ2-1|-|-|TRBV11-2
CASSLVRGLNNEQFF
TGTGCCAGCAGCTTAGTGCGGGGGCTGAACAATGAGCAGTTCTTC
>15|TRBJ1-2|-|-|TRBV15
CATSKPGGEVYGYTF
TGTGCCACCAGCAAACCCGGGGGCGAAGTATATGGCTACACCTTC
>15|TRBJ2-7|-|-|TRBV9
CASSVERAGPYEQYF
TGTGCCAGCAGCGTAGAGAGGGCAGGGCCCTACGAGCAGTACTTC
>14|TRBJ2-7|-|once|TRBV4-1
CASSQVGGAYEQYF
TGCGCCAGCAGCCAAGTAGGGGGGGCATACGAGCAGTACTTC
>15|TRBJ2-2|-|once|TRBV7-9
CASSPPADLFGELFF
TGTGCCAGCAGCCCACCAGCTGACTTGTTCGGGGAGCTGTTTTTT
>15|TRBJ1-1|-|once|TRBV7-6
CATRNRDTENTEAFF
TGTGCCACCAGAAATCGGGACACCGAGAACACTGAAGCTTTCTTT
>16|TRBJ2-3|-|-|TRBV5-4
CASSPLAGGATDTQYF
TGTGCCAGCAGCCCCTTAGCTGGCGGGGCCACAGATACGCAGTATTTT
>12|TRBJ2-7|TRBD1|-|TRBV9
CASSVGQGEQYF
TGTGCCAGCAGTGTTGGACAGGGTGAGCAGTACTTC
>15|TRBJ1-4|-|-|TRBV27
CASSSQRGANEKLFF
TGTGCCAGCAGTTCTCAAAGAGGGGCTAATGAAAAACTGTTTTTT
>14|TRBJ2-3|-|-|TRBV15
CATSRDHAPDTQYF
TGTGCCACCAGCAGAGACCATGCCCCAGATACGCAGTATTTT
>15|TRBJ1-2|-|-|TRBV9
CASSVEGAGGFGYTF
TGTGCCAGCAGCGTAGAAGGGGCAGGCGGTTTTGGCTACACCTTC
>18|TRBJ2-1|TRBD2|-|TRBV11-2
CASSSGTSGGASYNEQFF
TGTGCCAGCAGTTCCGGGACTAGCGGGGGGGCATCCTACAATGAGCAGTTCTTC
>15|TRBJ2-1|TRBD2|-|TRBV6-1
CASSDGTSGYNEQFF
TGTGCCAGCAGTGACGGGACTAGCGGTTACAATGAGCAGTTCTTC
>15|TRBJ2-1|TRBD2|once|TRBV7-9
CASSPRVAGEYEQFF
TGTGCCAGCAGCCCCCGGGTAGCGGGAGAGTATGAGCAGTTCTTC
>13|TRBJ2-7|TRBD2|-|TRBV19
CASSIDGGAGRYF
TGTGCCAGTAGTATAGATGGTGGAGCGGGACGGTACTTC
>16|TRBJ1-2|TRBD1|-|TRBV27
CASSLSPTGGSYGYTF
TGTGCCAGCAGTTTATCCCCGACAGGGGGTTCCTATGGCTACACCTTC
>15|TRBJ2-1|-|-|TRBV19
CASKGILQGGSEQFF
TGTGCCAGTAAGGGGATTTTGCAGGGGGGGAGTGAGCAGTTCTTC
>14|TRBJ2-7|-|-|TRBV2
CVAIPARVPYEQYF
TGTGTCGCGATCCCTGCGCGGGTTCCCTACGAGCAGTACTTC
>16|TRBJ2-7|-|-|TRBV28
CASSQVFSGSSYEQYF
TGTGCCAGCAGTCAAGTCTTTAGCGGAAGCTCCTACGAGCAGTACTTC
>17|TRBJ2-1|TRBD2|-|TRBV4-3
CASSQDRALAGYNEQFF
TGCGCCAGCAGCCAAGATCGAGCACTAGCGGGATACAATGAGCAGTTCTTC
>12|TRBJ2-1|-|-|TRBV7-3
CASSFAGNEQFF
TGTGCCAGCAGCTTCGCAGGGAATGAGCAGTTCTTC
>15|TRBJ1-3|-|-|TRBV7-2
CASSLALRSGNTIYF
TGTGCCAGCAGCTTAGCTCTCAGATCTGGAAACACCATATATTTT
>14|TRBJ1-6|TRBD1|medium-sized|TRBV28
CASKPGQGASPLHF
TGTGCCAGTAAACCGGGACAGGGTGCTTCACCCCTCCACTTT
>15|TRBJ2-1|-|-|TRBV7-8
CASSLARRDTLEQFF
TGTGCCAGCAGCTTAGCGCGGAGGGACACCCTTGAGCAGTTCTTC
>13|TRBJ1-2|TRBD1|-|TRBV28
CASSLGTGNGYTF
TGTGCCAGCAGTTTGGGGACAGGGAATGGCTACACCTTC